This T cell receptor beta chain is drawn from a study of Graves' ophthalmopathy and Graves' hyperthyroidism. Study-wide results and limits: Ophthalmopathy progression predictions by the model showed around 72% specificity and over 60% sensitivity.

All donors with ophthalmopathy were recorded as having moderate-to-severe activity, CAS ≥3, NOSPECS ≥4 and a duration under 3 months. Physicians reached a diagnosis by relying on clinical symptoms, serum thyroxine, TRAb, thyroid ultrasound and orbital computed tomography. CDR3 length equals 17 residues. Trimming removed 5 bases from V and 7 bases from J; junction bases left unmatched: 15. The germline CDR1 and CDR2 sequences are MNHEY and SMNVEV (reference sequence). CDR3 regions of TCR beta were amplified from RNA transcripts. Following a first-round RT-PCR that used HTBI primers, a second-round multiplex PCR was carried out. TCRdb reprocessed the multiplex PCR reads via MiXCR and lists one record per CDR3 protein. The sample has about 160,000 distinct CDR3 sequences; 39% are singletons. This clonotype has just one count. No antigen is known for it.

The TCR sequence derives from a man younger than 45 with Graves' ophthalmopathy. Sequencing input: peripheral blood. This chain links TRBV27 with TRBJ2-5, with 11 nucleotides matching TRBD2. CDR3 sequence (DNA): TGTGCCAGCAGTCCCCAGCCATCTAGCGGGAGGTGGGGGACCCAGTACTTC. Translated, it gives CASSPQPSSGRWGTQYF.